These T cell receptor beta chains were read from a single sample in a study of T-cell reconstitution after alpha-beta-depleted transplantation in children. Via MiXCR, TCRdb re-called the PCR reads, giving one row per CDR3 protein. Altogether fewer than 130,000 distinct CDR3 sequences are present, about a tenth being singletons, with the ten largest covering about 7.3%. The specimen comprised PBMCs from the stem cell graft donor, sampled from the stem cell graft. The receptors come from a human donor who donated a stem cell graft to a child with acute lymphoblastic leukemia. CDR3s include the opening cysteine and the closing phenylalanine or tryptophan. The order of the fields is V gene, J gene, clone size, CDR3 protein. Some rows have no size entry. The others give once, few or many, or a class for an expanded clone.

TRBV12-3/TRBV12-4,TRBJ2-2,many,CASSYGTPRGTGELFF
TRBV20-1,TRBJ2-7,many,CSAPTQGYEQYF
TRBV7-9,TRBJ1-1,many,CASSSTTGVDTEAFF
TRBV5-1,TRBJ1-1,many,CASRLGETEAFF
TRBV27,TRBJ1-1,many,CASSPQTAMGTEAFF
TRBV7-8,TRBJ2-3,many,CASTLGAPNEADTQYF
TRBV12-3/TRBV12-4,TRBJ2-7,many,CASSPSQGSEQYF
TRBV7-9,TRBJ2-2,many,CASSTQGGRTTGELFF
TRBV27,TRBJ2-7,many,CASSDAPPGQGVPYEQYF
TRBV7-8,TRBJ2-7,.,CASSFWTSGRAGEQYF
TRBV15,TRBJ2-1,many,CATSRRGQLNEQFF
TRBV28,TRBJ2-5,many,CASNWGLAGGPIGETQYF
TRBV4-2,TRBJ1-3,many,CASSQAGPSGNTIYF
TRBV7-9,TRBJ1-1,many,CASSLAQGTAFF
TRBV21-1,TRBJ2-7,once,CASSNSGTSKGDEQYF
TRBV5-1,TRBJ1-2,many,CASSPSPDRGLYGYTF
TRBV24-1,TRBJ2-1,many,CATAGAPDNEQFF
TRBV27,TRBJ2-3,many,CASSLFLGTGSVAQYF
TRBV28,TRBJ2-7,many,CASSHQLAAYEQYF
TRBV27,TRBJ2-5,.,CASSLTPGQGLQGTQYF
TRBV27,TRBJ2-3,many,CASRDSGRGTDTQYF
TRBV29-1,TRBJ2-1,many,CSVVSASGGTAPGQFF
TRBV20-1,TRBJ1-1,many,CSARSRVYTEAFF
TRBV12-3/TRBV12-4,TRBJ2-3,many,CASSSARGLAGAKDTQYF
TRBV12-3/TRBV12-4,TRBJ2-1,many,CASRRAGGYNEQFF
TRBV5-1,TRBJ1-1,many,CASRHPGQGPEAFF
TRBV11-2,TRBJ1-6,many,CASSPTPTYSPVDSPLHF
TRBV13,TRBJ2-1,many,CASSHRTMRWVAGDLFSYNEQFF
TRBV7-7,TRBJ2-1,.,CASSLTSQSSYNEQFF
TRBV6-5,TRBJ2-7,many,CASSYSDRATYEQYF
TRBV7-6,TRBJ2-3,many,CASTRTGGTDTQYF
TRBV6-5,TRBJ2-3,many,CASSYDPGGVRTQYF